The T cell receptor (beta chain) described here comes from a study of blood T cell repertoires in COVID-19. Sequenced by immunoSEQ multiplex PCR; TCRdb stores in-frame clones only, minus some. The sample has hundreds of thousands of clones, 75% to 85% seen once. The germline gives CDR1 SGHAT, CDR2 FQNNGV. V shed 1 base and J shed 2 bases, with 9 bases lying between them. The CDR3 has 14 amino acids. Source material: peripheral blood. The chain uses TRBV11-2 and TRBJ2-7, with D unresolved. The TCR originated in a woman between 70 and 85 years old with acute or convalescent COVID-19. The CDR3 reads CASSLGGRTYEQYF. As DNA, the CDR3 is TGTGCCAGCAGCTTAGGTGGTAGAACCTACGAGCAGTACTTC.